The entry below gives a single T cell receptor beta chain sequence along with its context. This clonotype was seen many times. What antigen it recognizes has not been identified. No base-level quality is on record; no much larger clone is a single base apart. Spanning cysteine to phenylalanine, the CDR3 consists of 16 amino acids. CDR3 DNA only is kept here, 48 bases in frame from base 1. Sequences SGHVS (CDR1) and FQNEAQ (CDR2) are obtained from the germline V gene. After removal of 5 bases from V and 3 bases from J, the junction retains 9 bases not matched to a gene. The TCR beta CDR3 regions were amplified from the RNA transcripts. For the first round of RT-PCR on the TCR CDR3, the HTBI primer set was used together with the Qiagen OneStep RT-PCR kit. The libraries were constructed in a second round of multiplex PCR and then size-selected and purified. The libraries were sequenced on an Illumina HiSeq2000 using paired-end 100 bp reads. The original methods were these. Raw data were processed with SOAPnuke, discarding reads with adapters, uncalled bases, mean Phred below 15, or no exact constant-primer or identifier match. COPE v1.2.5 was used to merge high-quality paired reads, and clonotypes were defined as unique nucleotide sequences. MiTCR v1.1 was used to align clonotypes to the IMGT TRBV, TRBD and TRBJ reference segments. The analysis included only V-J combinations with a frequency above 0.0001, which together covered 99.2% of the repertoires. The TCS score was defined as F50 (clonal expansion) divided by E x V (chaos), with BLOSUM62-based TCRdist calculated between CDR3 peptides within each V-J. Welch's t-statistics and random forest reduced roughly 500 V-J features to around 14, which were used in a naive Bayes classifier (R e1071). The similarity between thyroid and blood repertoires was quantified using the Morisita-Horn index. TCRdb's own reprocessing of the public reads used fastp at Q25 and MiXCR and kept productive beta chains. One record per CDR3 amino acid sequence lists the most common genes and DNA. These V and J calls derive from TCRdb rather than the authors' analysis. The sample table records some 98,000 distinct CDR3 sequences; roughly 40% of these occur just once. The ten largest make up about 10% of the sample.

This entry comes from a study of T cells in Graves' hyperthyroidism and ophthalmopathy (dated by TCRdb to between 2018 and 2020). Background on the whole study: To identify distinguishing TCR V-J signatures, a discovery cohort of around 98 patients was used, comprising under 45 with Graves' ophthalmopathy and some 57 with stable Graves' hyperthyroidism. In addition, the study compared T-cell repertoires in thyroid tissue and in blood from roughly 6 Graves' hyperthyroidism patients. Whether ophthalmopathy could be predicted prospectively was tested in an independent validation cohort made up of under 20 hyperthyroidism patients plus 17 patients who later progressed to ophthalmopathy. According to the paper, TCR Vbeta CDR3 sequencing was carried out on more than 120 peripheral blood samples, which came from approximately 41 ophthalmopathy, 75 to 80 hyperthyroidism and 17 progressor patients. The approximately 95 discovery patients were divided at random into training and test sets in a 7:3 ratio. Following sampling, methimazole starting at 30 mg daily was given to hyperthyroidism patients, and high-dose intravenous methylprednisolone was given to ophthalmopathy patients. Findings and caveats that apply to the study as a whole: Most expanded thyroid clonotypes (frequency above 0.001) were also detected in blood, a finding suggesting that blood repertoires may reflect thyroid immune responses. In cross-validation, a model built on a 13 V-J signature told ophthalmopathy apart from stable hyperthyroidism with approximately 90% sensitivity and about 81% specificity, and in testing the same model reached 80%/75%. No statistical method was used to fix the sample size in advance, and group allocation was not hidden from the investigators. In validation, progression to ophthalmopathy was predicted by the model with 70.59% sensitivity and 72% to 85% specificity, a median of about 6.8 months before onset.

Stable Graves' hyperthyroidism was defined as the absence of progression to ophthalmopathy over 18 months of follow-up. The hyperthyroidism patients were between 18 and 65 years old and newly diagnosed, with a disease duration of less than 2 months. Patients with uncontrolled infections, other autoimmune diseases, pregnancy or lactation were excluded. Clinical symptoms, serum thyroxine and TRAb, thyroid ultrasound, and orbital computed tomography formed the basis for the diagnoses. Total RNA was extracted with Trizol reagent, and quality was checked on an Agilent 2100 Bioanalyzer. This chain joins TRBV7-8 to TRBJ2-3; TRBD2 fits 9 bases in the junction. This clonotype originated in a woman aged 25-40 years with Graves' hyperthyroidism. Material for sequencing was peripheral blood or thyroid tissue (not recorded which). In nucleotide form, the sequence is TGTGCCAGCAGCGTCAGTATAGCGGGAGAAACAGATACGCAGTATTTT. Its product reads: CASSVSIAGETDTQYF.